The rows below give T cell receptor beta chains drawn from one sample of a study of read filtering for tumor transcriptome and immune sequencing. TCRdb re-analysed the reads in MiXCR, keeping a single row per CDR3 protein. The sample consists of 40,000 to 50,000 distinct CDR3 sequences, around 15% of them appearing once. Sequenced material: a population of CD138-negative cells sorted from bone marrow. The receptor set was obtained from a donor at least 40 years old with multiple myeloma. The CDR3 runs from the conserved cysteine through the conserved F or W. A D gene is named only where the DNA matches it firmly. Not every row has a clone size; where given, it reads once, few, many or a size class.

TRBJ1-4 - - 15 TRBV28 CASSLPSFSVEKLFF TGTGCCAGCAGTTTACCCTCATTTAGTGTTGAAAAACTGTTTTTT
TRBJ1-1 many - 13 TRBV28 CASRPDRNTEAFF TGTGCCAGCAGACCAGACAGGAACACTGAAGCTTTCTTT
TRBJ1-4 many - 14 TRBV5-1 CASSFSTDNEKLFF TGCGCCAGCAGCTTTTCGACTGATAATGAAAAACTGTTTTTT
TRBJ2-3 many - 15 TRBV15 CATSREPGGKPTQYF TGTGCCACCAGCAGAGAACCGGGGGGCAAACCCACGCAGTATTTT
TRBJ2-1 many - 16 TRBV3-1 CASSHRGGGSYNEQFF TGTGCCAGCAGCCACCGGGGTGGGGGCTCCTACAATGAGCAGTTCTTC
TRBJ2-1 - - 16 TRBV7-2 CASSLAGDFPYSEQFF TGTGCCAGCAGCTTAGCGGGGGATTTCCCCTACAGTGAGCAGTTCTTC
TRBJ2-1 many TRBD2 15 TRBV6-5 CASSYGGSPRNEQFF TGTGCCAGCAGTTACGGCGGGAGCCCCCGCAATGAGCAGTTCTTC
TRBJ2-7 many - 16 TRBV30 CAWSVSRGGVSYEQYF TGTGCCTGGAGTGTGAGTCGTGGGGGAGTGTCCTACGAGCAGTACTTC
TRBJ2-1 many TRBD1 17 TRBV9 CASSGGQGLPSYNEQFF TGTGCCAGCAGCGGAGGACAGGGCCTTCCATCTTACAATGAGCAGTTCTTC
TRBJ1-1 many - 14 TRBV6-2/TRBV6-3 CASSPVSGVAEAFF TGTGCCAGCAGTCCGGTCAGCGGGGTCGCTGAAGCTTTCTTT
TRBJ1-1 many - 15 TRBV7-2 CASSPGGRTNTEAFF TGTGCCAGCAGCCCTGGTGGACGGACGAACACTGAAGCTTTCTTT
TRBJ1-1 - - 13 TRBV29-1 CSVVGSRVTEAFF TGCAGCGTTGTTGGGAGTAGGGTCACTGAAGCTTTCTTT
TRBJ2-7 many TRBD1 15 TRBV5-1 CASSLDGTGAYEQYF TGCGCCAGCAGCTTGGACGGGACAGGGGCCTACGAGCAGTACTTC
TRBJ1-1 - TRBD1 17 TRBV5-1 CASSTGQPESGNTEAFF TGCGCCAGCAGCACGGGACAGCCAGAGAGTGGGAACACTGAAGCTTTCTTT
TRBJ2-5 - - 16 TRBV28 CASSLPPGPLKETQDF TGTGCTAGCAGTTTGCCCCCCGGGCCCCTAAAAGAGACCCAGGACTTC
TRBJ2-7 many - 12 TRBV5-5 CASSPLDGEQYF TGTGCCAGCAGCCCGCTGGACGGCGAGCAGTACTTC
TRBJ1-4 many - 16 TRBV6-5 CASSPAMAPANEKLFF TGTGCCAGCAGTCCAGCAATGGCGCCGGCTAATGAAAAACTGTTTTTT
TRBJ2-7 many TRBD1 15 TRBV6-5 CASSYRDRGVYEQYF TGTGCCAGCAGTTACCGGGACAGGGGGGTTTACGAGCAGTACTTC
TRBJ2-2 many - 16 TRBV6-2/TRBV6-3 CASSYSSFPNTGELFF TGTGCCAGCAGTTACTCATCGTTTCCGAACACCGGGGAGCTGTTTTTT
TRBJ2-7 few TRBD2 14 TRBV20-1 CSATGTSVFHERYF TGCAGTGCGACGGGGACTAGTGTGTTCCACGAGCGGTACTTC